These T cell receptor beta chains were read from a single sample in a study of blood T cell repertoires in COVID-19. Here immunoSEQ multiplex PCR was the method, and the copy in TCRdb shows in-frame clones only, minus some. The data show tens of thousands of clones, around 83% seen once. Sequencing input: peripheral blood. The receptors stem from a man aged 65-85 years with acute or convalescent COVID-19. The CDR3 runs from the conserved cysteine through the conserved F or W. Fields, in order: clone size, J gene, V gene, D gene, CDR3 length, CDR3 protein, CDR3 DNA. D genes are given only for firm matches. Not all rows give a size; the values are once, few, many and, for expanded clones, a class.

abundance: NA; j_gene: TRBJ2-3; v_gene: TRBV29-1; d_gene: TRBD1; len: 16; CDR3aa: CSVEGSTGGGTDTQYF; CDR3nt: TGCAGCGTTGAGGGCTCGACAGGGGGAGGCACAGATACGCAGTATTTT
abundance: NA; j_gene: TRBJ2-1; v_gene: TRBV7-3; d_gene: NA; len: 15; CDR3aa: CASSPRRTPYNEQFF; CDR3nt: TGTGCCAGCAGCCCCAGACGGACTCCATACAATGAGCAGTTCTTC
abundance: NA; j_gene: TRBJ2-7; v_gene: TRBV19; d_gene: NA; len: 12; CDR3aa: CASSTQGNEQYF; CDR3nt: TGTGCCAGTAGTACACAGGGAAACGAGCAGTACTTC
abundance: NA; j_gene: TRBJ2-7; v_gene: TRBV3-1/TRBV3-2; d_gene: NA; len: 13; CDR3aa: CASSQQTVTEQYF; CDR3nt: TGTGCCAGCAGCCAACAGACAGTTACCGAGCAGTACTTC
abundance: few; j_gene: TRBJ2-7; v_gene: TRBV5-1; d_gene: NA; len: 15; CDR3aa: CASSYLRGSGGEQYF; CDR3nt: TGCGCCAGCAGCTATCTTCGGGGAAGTGGTGGCGAGCAGTACTTC
abundance: once; j_gene: TRBJ1-2; v_gene: TRBV30; d_gene: NA; len: 14; CDR3aa: CAIQDVGAGYGYTF; CDR3nt: TGTGCCATACAGGACGTAGGGGCTGGCTATGGCTACACCTTC
abundance: NA; j_gene: TRBJ1-1; v_gene: TRBV4-1; d_gene: TRBD1; len: 15; CDR3aa: CASSLDSGQGSEAFF; CDR3nt: TGCGCCAGCAGCCTCGACTCGGGACAGGGATCTGAAGCTTTCTTT
abundance: NA; j_gene: TRBJ1-2; v_gene: TRBV19; d_gene: NA; len: 14; CDR3aa: CASSRPGSNYGYTF; CDR3nt: TGTGCCAGTAGTAGGCCAGGGTCTAACTATGGCTACACCTTC
abundance: NA; j_gene: TRBJ2-7; v_gene: TRBV11-2; d_gene: NA; len: 15; CDR3aa: CASSLGYGGNNEQYF; CDR3nt: TGTGCCAGCAGCTTAGGTTACGGCGGGAACAACGAGCAGTACTTC
abundance: NA; j_gene: TRBJ2-7; v_gene: TRBV6-6; d_gene: TRBD1; len: 14; CDR3aa: CASTPGQAPYEQYF; CDR3nt: TGTGCCAGCACCCCGGGACAGGCCCCCTACGAGCAGTACTTC
abundance: NA; j_gene: TRBJ2-7; v_gene: TRBV6-2/TRBV6-3; d_gene: TRBD2; len: 15; CDR3aa: CASSYSASGRVEQYF; CDR3nt: TGTGCCAGCAGTTACTCTGCCAGCGGGAGAGTCGAGCAGTACTTC
abundance: NA; j_gene: TRBJ2-7; v_gene: TRBV15; d_gene: TRBD1; len: 16; CDR3aa: CATRIKPGQGMDEQYF; CDR3nt: TGTGCCACCAGAATTAAACCGGGACAGGGTATGGACGAGCAGTACTTC
abundance: NA; j_gene: TRBJ2-2; v_gene: TRBV18; d_gene: NA; len: 14; CDR3aa: CASSPWLDTGELFF; CDR3nt: TGTGCCAGCTCACCTTGGCTCGACACCGGGGAGCTGTTTTTT
abundance: NA; j_gene: TRBJ2-2; v_gene: TRBV9; d_gene: TRBD2; len: 15; CDR3aa: CASSPVTSSTGELFF; CDR3nt: TGTGCCAGCAGCCCCGTGACTAGCTCCACCGGGGAGCTGTTTTTT
abundance: NA; j_gene: TRBJ2-7; v_gene: TRBV13; d_gene: NA; len: 13; CDR3aa: CASSPPQSREQYF; CDR3nt: TGTGCCAGCAGTCCACCCCAGTCGAGGGAGCAGTACTTC
abundance: NA; j_gene: TRBJ2-6; v_gene: TRBV30; d_gene: NA; len: 13; CDR3aa: CALTQSGANVLTF; CDR3nt: TGTGCCCTCACCCAGTCTGGGGCCAACGTCCTGACTTTC
abundance: NA; j_gene: TRBJ2-1; v_gene: TRBV2; d_gene: NA; len: 12; CDR3aa: CASRLWGREQFF; CDR3nt: TGTGCCAGCAGGTTATGGGGCAGGGAGCAGTTCTTC
abundance: NA; j_gene: TRBJ2-2; v_gene: TRBV10-3; d_gene: TRBD2; len: 17; CDR3aa: CAISEIGLAERAGELFF; CDR3nt: TGTGCCATCAGTGAGATAGGCCTAGCGGAGCGGGCCGGGGAGCTGTTTTTT
abundance: NA; j_gene: TRBJ2-7; v_gene: TRBV6-1; d_gene: NA; len: 14; CDR3aa: CASSEAGGSYEQYF; CDR3nt: TGTGCCAGCAGTGAAGCAGGGGGATCCTACGAGCAGTACTTC
abundance: few; j_gene: TRBJ2-2; v_gene: TRBV2; d_gene: NA; len: 14; CDR3aa: CASSDARATGELFF; CDR3nt: TGTGCCAGCAGTGATGCCAGGGCCACCGGGGAGCTGTTTTTT
abundance: NA; j_gene: TRBJ1-1; v_gene: TRBV30; d_gene: NA; len: 14; CDR3aa: CAWSVSLTRPEAFF; CDR3nt: TGTGCCTGGAGTGTTTCTCTTACTAGGCCTGAAGCTTTCTTT
abundance: NA; j_gene: TRBJ2-5; v_gene: TRBV6-4; d_gene: TRBD2; len: 16; CDR3aa: CASRLIAGGPQETQYF; CDR3nt: TGTGCCAGCAGACTCATAGCGGGAGGGCCCCAAGAGACCCAGTACTTC
abundance: NA; j_gene: TRBJ2-1; v_gene: TRBV7-2; d_gene: TRBD1; len: 14; CDR3aa: CASSIRTGDNEQFF; CDR3nt: TGTGCCAGCAGCATAAGGACAGGAGACAATGAGCAGTTCTTC
abundance: NA; j_gene: TRBJ1-6; v_gene: TRBV2; d_gene: NA; len: 15; CDR3aa: CASSEEGEDNSPLHF; CDR3nt: TGTGCCAGCAGTGAGGAAGGCGAGGATAATTCACCCCTCCACTTT
abundance: NA; j_gene: TRBJ1-1; v_gene: TRBV6-6; d_gene: TRBD1; len: 13; CDR3aa: CASSTTGDTEAFF; CDR3nt: TGTGCCAGCAGTACGACAGGGGACACTGAAGCTTTCTTT
abundance: NA; j_gene: TRBJ1-1; v_gene: TRBV5-6; d_gene: NA; len: 12; CDR3aa: CASSLVVTEAFF; CDR3nt: TGTGCCAGCAGCTTGGTCGTTACTGAAGCTTTCTTT
abundance: NA; j_gene: TRBJ1-4; v_gene: TRBV6-5; d_gene: NA; len: 15; CDR3aa: CASSSFPGNNEKLFF; CDR3nt: TGTGCCAGCAGTTCCTTTCCGGGAAATAATGAAAAACTGTTTTTT
abundance: NA; j_gene: TRBJ1-1; v_gene: TRBV18; d_gene: NA; len: 14; CDR3aa: CASSPAFMNTEAFF; CDR3nt: TGTGCCAGCTCACCGGCATTTATGAACACTGAAGCTTTCTTT
abundance: NA; j_gene: TRBJ1-4; v_gene: TRBV27; d_gene: NA; len: 19; CDR3aa: CASSLSPTPGAGEKEKLFF; CDR3nt: TGTGCCAGCAGTTTATCGCCCACCCCAGGTGCAGGGGAAAAGGAAAAACTGTTTTTT
abundance: many; j_gene: TRBJ2-7; v_gene: TRBV19; d_gene: TRBD1; len: 14; CDR3aa: CASTDRAFSYEQYF; CDR3nt: TGTGCCAGTACGGACAGGGCGTTCTCCTACGAGCAGTACTTC
abundance: NA; j_gene: TRBJ1-2; v_gene: TRBV10-3; d_gene: NA; len: 14; CDR3aa: CAITPQAPSYGYTF; CDR3nt: TGTGCCATCACCCCACAGGCACCATCCTATGGCTACACCTTC
abundance: NA; j_gene: TRBJ2-5; v_gene: TRBV5-6; d_gene: NA; len: 11; CDR3aa: CASSWGGTQYF; CDR3nt: TGTGCCAGCAGCTGGGGAGGGACCCAGTACTTC
abundance: NA; j_gene: TRBJ1-6; v_gene: TRBV7-9; d_gene: NA; len: 15; CDR3aa: CASSFSGLDYSPLHF; CDR3nt: TGTGCCAGCAGCTTTTCCGGCCTCGACTATTCACCCCTCCACTTT
abundance: NA; j_gene: TRBJ2-7; v_gene: TRBV9; d_gene: TRBD2; len: 15; CDR3aa: CASSAGLAGSYEQYF; CDR3nt: TGTGCCAGCAGCGCCGGACTAGCGGGAAGCTACGAGCAGTACTTC
abundance: NA; j_gene: TRBJ2-6; v_gene: TRBV5-1; d_gene: NA; len: 19; CDR3aa: CASSFPATGADSGANVLTF; CDR3nt: TGCGCCAGCAGCTTCCCAGCGACAGGCGCCGACTCTGGGGCCAACGTCCTGACTTTC
abundance: NA; j_gene: TRBJ1-2; v_gene: TRBV25-1; d_gene: TRBD1; len: 14; CDR3aa: CASKEGGLNSGYTF; CDR3nt: TGTGCCAGCAAAGAAGGGGGCCTCAACTCCGGCTACACCTTC
abundance: NA; j_gene: TRBJ2-5; v_gene: TRBV19; d_gene: TRBD2; len: 18; CDR3aa: CASTSVGGASGNQETQYF; CDR3nt: TGTGCCAGTACCTCCGTAGGGGGGGCTAGCGGGAATCAAGAGACCCAGTACTTC
abundance: NA; j_gene: TRBJ2-5; v_gene: TRBV18; d_gene: NA; len: 15; CDR3aa: CASSAQQVFQETQYF; CDR3nt: TGTGCCAGCTCAGCACAACAGGTTTTCCAAGAGACCCAGTACTTC
abundance: NA; j_gene: TRBJ1-1; v_gene: TRBV18; d_gene: NA; len: 16; CDR3aa: CASSPTAPQDNTEAFF; CDR3nt: TGTGCCAGCTCACCAACAGCCCCTCAAGACAACACTGAAGCTTTCTTT
abundance: NA; j_gene: TRBJ2-7; v_gene: TRBV6-5; d_gene: NA; len: 14; CDR3aa: CASSLLGGTYEQYF; CDR3nt: TGTGCCAGCAGTCTTCTGGGGGGTACCTACGAGCAGTACTTC
abundance: NA; j_gene: TRBJ2-2; v_gene: TRBV3-1/TRBV3-2; d_gene: TRBD2; len: 14; CDR3aa: CASSLAGFTGELFF; CDR3nt: TGTGCCAGCAGCCTAGCGGGTTTCACCGGGGAGCTGTTTTTT
abundance: NA; j_gene: TRBJ2-7; v_gene: TRBV20-1; d_gene: NA; len: 11; CDR3aa: CSARSIYEQYF; CDR3nt: TGCAGTGCCCGGTCGATTTACGAGCAGTACTTC
abundance: NA; j_gene: TRBJ2-5; v_gene: TRBV2; d_gene: TRBD2; len: 13; CDR3aa: CASRTGLAETQYF; CDR3nt: TGTGCCAGCAGGACGGGACTAGCAGAGACCCAGTACTTC
abundance: NA; j_gene: TRBJ1-5; v_gene: TRBV12-5; d_gene: TRBD1; len: 15; CDR3aa: CASGFDRDPNQPQHF; CDR3nt: TGTGCTAGTGGTTTCGACAGGGACCCCAATCAGCCCCAGCATTTT
abundance: NA; j_gene: TRBJ1-2; v_gene: TRBV15; d_gene: NA; len: 13; CDR3aa: CATSRDQQGIYTF; CDR3nt: TGTGCCACCAGCAGAGATCAGCAGGGTATCTACACCTTC
abundance: NA; j_gene: TRBJ2-7; v_gene: TRBV5-1; d_gene: TRBD2; len: 15; CDR3aa: CASSFASGGPSEQYF; CDR3nt: TGCGCCAGCAGCTTTGCCAGCGGGGGCCCGAGCGAGCAGTACTTC
abundance: NA; j_gene: TRBJ2-2; v_gene: TRBV11-3; d_gene: NA; len: 14; CDR3aa: CASSLSHYTGELFF; CDR3nt: TGTGCCAGCAGCCTATCCCATTACACCGGGGAGCTGTTTTTT
abundance: NA; j_gene: TRBJ2-1; v_gene: TRBV6-5; d_gene: NA; len: 15; CDR3aa: CASNPGLRNYNEQFF; CDR3nt: TGTGCCAGCAATCCGGGACTCCGAAACTACAATGAGCAGTTCTTC
abundance: once; j_gene: TRBJ1-1; v_gene: TRBV3-1/TRBV3-2; d_gene: NA; len: 14; CDR3aa: CASSQGATSVEAFF; CDR3nt: TGTGCCAGCAGCCAAGGGGCGACATCAGTCGAAGCTTTCTTT
abundance: NA; j_gene: TRBJ2-7; v_gene: TRBV12-3/TRBV12-4; d_gene: NA; len: 12; CDR3aa: CASSLDSYEQYF; CDR3nt: TGTGCCAGCAGTTTAGACAGCTACGAGCAGTACTTC
abundance: NA; j_gene: TRBJ1-1; v_gene: TRBV11-2; d_gene: TRBD1; len: 14; CDR3aa: CASTPTGKLTEAFF; CDR3nt: TGTGCCAGCACCCCGACAGGGAAACTAACTGAAGCTTTCTTT
abundance: NA; j_gene: TRBJ1-2; v_gene: TRBV18; d_gene: TRBD1; len: 14; CDR3aa: CASSLEQGAFGYTF; CDR3nt: TGTGCCAGCTCACTAGAACAGGGGGCATTTGGCTACACCTTC
abundance: NA; j_gene: TRBJ1-5; v_gene: TRBV29-1; d_gene: NA; len: 15; CDR3aa: CSVAEGSGVRQPQHF; CDR3nt: TGCAGCGTTGCGGAGGGGTCGGGGGTTCGACAGCCCCAGCATTTT
abundance: NA; j_gene: TRBJ1-1; v_gene: TRBV7-9; d_gene: NA; len: 14; CDR3aa: CASSAGSVNTEAFF; CDR3nt: TGTGCCAGCAGCGCCGGAAGCGTGAACACTGAAGCTTTCTTT